This note documents a single T cell receptor beta chain sequence. This clonotype has a count of ten or more. Its cognate antigen has yet to be identified. Base qualities are not recorded, but no much larger clone differs from it by a single base. The sample belongs to a study of regulatory T cells in long-lasting Graves disease (dated by TCRdb to the early 2020s). As for the study more broadly: Patients with newly diagnosed Graves' disease had been on antithyroid drugs for under 3 months. This study used TCR sequencing and RNA sequencing of peripheral blood to compare persistent Graves' disease patients against newly diagnosed Graves' disease patients. The study was registered as a clinical trial and conducted in China. TCR sequencing covered some 13 persistent and some 20 newly diagnosed Graves' disease patients, about 35 samples in total.

The meaning of the sample's time point label: newly diagnosed GD, antithyroid drugs for less than 3 months. For both TCR sequencing and RNA sequencing, RNA was extracted from PBMCs in TRIzol. The diagnosis of Graves' disease followed American Thyroid Association guidelines. Recruitment of patients was carried out at an endocrinology department in Xi'an, China. Each patient gave 7.5 to 10 milliliters of peripheral blood, collected in an EDTA anticoagulant tube. Ficoll Paque Plus density gradient separation was used to isolate PBMCs, and no further T cell sorting was performed. An Agilent 2100 Bioanalyzer and agarose gel were used to check RNA quality, and a NanoDrop 2000 was used to measure RNA concentration. V and J are truncated by 5 bases and 6 bases respectively, leaving an intervening sequence of 13 bases. Taken from the germline V gene, the CDR1 and CDR2 loops are SGHAT and FQNNGV. The CDR3, cysteine through phenylalanine, is 13 amino acids long. Just CDR3 DNA is preserved here, 39 bases in frame from base 1.

On the study overall, not on this receptor specifically: The study examined only peripheral blood because the primary lesion, thyroid tissue, could not be accessed. Persistent disease showed preferential use of TRBV28, TRBJ1-2 and TRBJ2-5, whereas newly diagnosed disease favored TRBV20-1 and TRBJ2-1. The authors acknowledged the small sample size as a limitation that may reduce accuracy. More public clonotypes were shared among persistent patients (around 3,000) than among newly diagnosed patients (966). Sequencing and analysis were restricted to the TCR beta chain. Compared with newly diagnosed patients, patients with persistent Graves' disease had lower TCR Shannon entropy and fewer highly expanded clones, which suggests clonal expansion.

To prepare the library, multiplex PCR was applied. The instrument was an Illumina HiSeq 4000. iRepertoire HTBI primers and Arm-PCR amplification of CDR3 regions were used to construct TCR beta libraries. Before sequencing, the PCR products went through gel purification. Turning to the authors' computational methods: Gene usage analysis of CDR3 amino acid clonotypes relied on the roughly 58 TRBV and over 13 TRBJ segments identified across samples. COPE and FqMerger were used to merge the filtered high-quality paired reads into contigs. BLAST was used to align contigs to IMGT TRBV, TRBD and TRBJ reference genes, with CDR3 defined following IMGT. Highly expanded clones were defined as clonotypes with a frequency above 0.1%. Repertoire diversity was measured by Shannon entropy, and V-J evenness by the Gini coefficient. Public clonotypes were defined as clonotypes shared by more than one individual. The public reads were reprocessed in TCRdb via fastp at Q25 and MiXCR, keeping in-frame beta chains. Records with the same CDR3 protein are collapsed into one entry carrying the most frequent genes and DNA. The V and J calls were determined by TCRdb, not by the authors. This sample is represented by 200,000 to 250,000 distinct CDR3 sequences; less than 20% of them were singletons. 10% to 15% of the sample is in the top ten clones.

This same sample was also taken into another study, of T cells in Graves' hyperthyroidism and ophthalmopathy. As described in the second report: Stable Graves' hyperthyroidism was defined as no progression to ophthalmopathy during 18 months of follow-up. Hyperthyroidism patients were newly diagnosed, had a disease duration of under 2 months, and were aged 18 to 65 years. Exclusion was applied to patients with uncontrolled infections, other autoimmune diseases, pregnancy or lactation. Clinical symptoms, serum thyroxine and TRAb, thyroid ultrasound, and orbital computed tomography formed the basis for the diagnoses. The first round of RT-PCR for the TCR CDR3 was performed with the HTBI primer set and the Qiagen OneStep RT-PCR kit. Most expanded thyroid clonotypes (frequency above 0.001) were also found in blood, which suggests that blood repertoires may mirror thyroid immune responses. A model built on a 13 V-J signature distinguished ophthalmopathy from stable hyperthyroidism, reaching about 88% sensitivity and about 81% specificity in cross-validation and 80%/75% in testing. In validation, the model predicted progression to ophthalmopathy a median of roughly 6.1 months before onset, with roughly 68% sensitivity and roughly 77% specificity. To identify distinguishing TCR V-J signatures, a discovery cohort of about 100 patients was used, comprising approximately 40 with Graves' ophthalmopathy and 57 with stable Graves' hyperthyroidism. Whether ophthalmopathy could be predicted prospectively was tested in an independent validation cohort made up of 18 to 20 hyperthyroidism patients plus 17 patients who later progressed to ophthalmopathy. For training and testing, the approximately 92 patients in the discovery cohort were randomly divided in a 7:3 ratio. In about six Graves' hyperthyroidism patients, the study also compared T-cell repertoires from thyroid tissue with T-cell repertoires from blood. Once sampling was done, hyperthyroidism patients were given methimazole at a starting dose of 30 mg daily, whereas ophthalmopathy patients were given high-dose intravenous methylprednisolone. Libraries were constructed in a second round of multiplex PCR, after which size selection and purification were carried out. Libraries were sequenced paired-end with 100 bp reads on an Illumina HiSeq2000. SOAPnuke was used to process the raw data, throwing out any read that contained adapters or uncalled bases, had a mean Phred below 15, or lacked an exact constant-primer or identifier match. High-quality paired reads were merged with COPE v1.2.5, and unique nucleotide sequences were defined as clonotypes. Clonotypes were aligned to IMGT TRBV, TRBD and TRBJ reference segments using MiTCR v1.1. Analysis was restricted to V-J combinations with a frequency above 0.0001, which covered roughly 99% of repertoires. A TCS score was defined as the ratio of F50 (clonal expansion) to E x V (chaos), with BLOSUM62-based TCRdist applied between CDR3 peptides within each V-J. Welch's t-statistics and random forest reduced around 550 V-J features to some 14, which were used in a naive Bayes classifier (R e1071). Sample size was not statistically predetermined, and investigators were not blinded to group allocation. The paper reports TCR Vbeta CDR3 sequencing of approximately 130 peripheral blood samples: approximately 41 ophthalmopathy, fewer than 80 hyperthyroidism and approximately 17 progressor patients.

Here the chain combines TRBV11-2 and TRBJ1-1, with the D gene not clear enough to name. The clonotype comes from a young woman with Graves disease. Donor details come from another sample of the same person, matched by shared clones. The sequences come from peripheral blood mononuclear cells (PBMCs), collected at new diagnosis, from a patient treated with antithyroid drugs. The DNA sequence is as follows: TGTGCCAGCAGCCGGCTGGGTGGACCTGAAGCTTTCTTT. Translated, it reads CASSRLGGPEAFF.